This paragraph reports one T cell receptor (beta chain). Trimming took 6 bases from V and 5 from J, leaving 17 bases between them. Germline loops: CDR1 SNHLY, CDR2 FYNNEI. The CDR3 loop spans 14 amino acids. The sample is drawn from a study of human T cells and chemical hapten exposure. MiXCR, run by TCRdb on the RACE reads, gives a single entry per CDR3 protein. The data show about 120,000 distinct CDR3 sequences, 9% to 14% seen once. Time point: patch test 1, 2 weeks after DPC sensitization. Treatment meaning: therapeutic diphenylcyclopropenone sensitization with weekly scalp DPC. The chain uses TRBV2 and TRBJ2-7, with D maybe TRBD1 (7 bases). This receptor was taken from a woman aged 45-65 years with alopecia areata. Some clones in this sample may be carry-over from other donors' samples. The starting material was whole blood, obtained in connection with sensitization to the hapten diphenylcyclopropenone (DPC). The CDR3 bases are TGTGCCAGCAGGACCGGACAGGACTACGACGAGCAGTACTTC. It is translated as CASRTGQDYDEQYF.